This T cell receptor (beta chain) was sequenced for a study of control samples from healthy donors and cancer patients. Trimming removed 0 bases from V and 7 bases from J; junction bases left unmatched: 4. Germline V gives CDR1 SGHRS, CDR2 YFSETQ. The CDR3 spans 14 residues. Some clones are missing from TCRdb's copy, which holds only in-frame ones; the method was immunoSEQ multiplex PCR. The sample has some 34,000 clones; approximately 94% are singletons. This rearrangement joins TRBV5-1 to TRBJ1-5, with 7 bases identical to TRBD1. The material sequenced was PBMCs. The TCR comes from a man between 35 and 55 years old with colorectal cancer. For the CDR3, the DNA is TGCGCCAGCAGCTTGGGGCAGGGGGAACAGCCCCAGCATTTT. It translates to CASSLGQGEQPQHF. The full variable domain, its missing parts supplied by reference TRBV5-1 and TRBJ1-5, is KAGVTQTPRYLIKTRGQQVTLSCSPISGHRSVSWYQQTPGQGLQFLFEYFSETQRNKGNFPGRFSGRQFSNSRSEMNVSTLELGDSALYLCASSLGQGEQPQHFGDGTRLSIL.